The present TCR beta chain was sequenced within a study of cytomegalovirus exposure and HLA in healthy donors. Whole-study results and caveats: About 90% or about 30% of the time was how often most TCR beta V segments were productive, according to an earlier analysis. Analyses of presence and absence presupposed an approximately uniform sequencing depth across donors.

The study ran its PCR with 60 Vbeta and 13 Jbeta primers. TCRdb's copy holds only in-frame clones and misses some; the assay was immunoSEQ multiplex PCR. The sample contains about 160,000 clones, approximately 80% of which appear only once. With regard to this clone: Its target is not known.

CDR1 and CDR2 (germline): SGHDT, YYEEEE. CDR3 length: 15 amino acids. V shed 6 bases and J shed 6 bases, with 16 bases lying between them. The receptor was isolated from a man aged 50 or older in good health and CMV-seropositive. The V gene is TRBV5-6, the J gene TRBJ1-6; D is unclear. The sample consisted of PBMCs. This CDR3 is CASNPGGLTNSPLHF. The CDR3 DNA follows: TGTGCCAGCAACCCTGGTGGGCTGACTAATTCACCCCTCCACTTT.